This record concerns one TCR beta chain sequence. Its antigen is not known. Sequencing was performed with immunoSEQ multiplex PCR; in TCRdb, only in-frame clones are kept and a portion is missing. Of about 220,000 clones detected, 90% to 95% appear once; the ten largest clones hold more than 0.8%. This entry is derived from a study of T cell responses to AZD1222 COVID-19 vaccine. Deletions cut 4 bases from V and 9 bases from J, with 13 bases between. The CDR3 is 13 amino acids. In germline, CDR1 is SNHLY, CDR2 FYNNEI. Study observations and caveats: The reported proportion of spike-specific TCRs targeting unmutated variant regions was nearly half. Donor demographics were predominantly white British with a female majority; clonal diversity may be underestimated.

This chain uses TRBV2 with TRBJ2-1; TRBD2 is a possible D gene (5 bases). This sample comprised peripheral blood, obtained on day 0 of MenACWY control vaccination. The sequence came from an adult in good health. Written as DNA, the CDR3 is TGTGCCAGCAGTGGCCTGGGGAGCAGTGAGCAGTTCTTC. Protein sequence: CASSGLGSSEQFF.